The rows below give T cell receptor beta chains drawn from one sample of a study of T cells in Graves' hyperthyroidism and ophthalmopathy. Via MiXCR, TCRdb re-called the multiplex PCR reads, giving one row per CDR3 protein. The table has approximately 380,000 distinct CDR3 sequences, 11% to 15% seen once; the top ten hold under 30%. The sequencing input was blood. The receptors come from a man aged 45-65 years with Graves' ophthalmopathy. Each CDR3 is given with its conserved first and last residue. A D gene is named only where the DNA matches it firmly. A clone size is listed for some rows: how often the clone was seen (once, few, many), or a class if it is expanded.

d_call | j_call | cdr3_length | clone_size | v_call | cdr3_nt | cdr3_aa
TRBD2 | TRBJ2-3 | 15 | many | TRBV9 | TGTGCCAGCAGTGAGTGGAGCGGGGAGACAGATACGCAGTATTTT | CASSEWSGETDTQYF
. | TRBJ1-1 | 14 | few | TRBV19 | TGTGCCAGTAGTATCGAGCAGGGTACGGCTGAAGCTTTCTTT | CASSIEQGTAEAFF
. | TRBJ2-4 | 15 | . | TRBV19 | TGTGCCAGTAGTATAACGGGAGAGGGAGGAAACATTCAGTACTTC | CASSITGEGGNIQYF
. | TRBJ1-1 | 14 | few | TRBV6-4 | TGTGCCAGCAGCCTAACCGACCAGAACACTGAAGCTTTCTTT | CASSLTDQNTEAFF
. | TRBJ2-2 | 18 | few | TRBV10-3 | TGTGCCATCAGAGAAGCTAGTGCCGTCGCAGGGAAGGCCGGGGAGCTGTTTTTT | CAIREASAVAGKAGELFF
. | TRBJ1-5 | 15 | . | TRBV12-3/TRBV12-4 | TGTGCCAGCAGTCCCCTGGGTCCTGGCAATCAGCCCCAGCATTTT | CASSPLGPGNQPQHF
. | TRBJ2-1 | 8 | . | TRBV28 | TGTGCCAGCAGGCCGGAGTTCTTC | CASRPEFF
TRBD1 | TRBJ2-5 | 13 | many | TRBV5-1 | TGCGCCAGCAGCGCGGGACAGGGTGAGACCCAGTACTTC | CASSAGQGETQYF
TRBD2 | TRBJ2-1 | 14 | . | TRBV11-3 | TGTGCCAGCAGCTTTGGCGGGAGGCAGGGGGAGCAGTTCTTC | CASSFGGRQGEQFF
. | TRBJ1-4 | 13 | many | TRBV30 | TGTGCCTGGAGACTGCCGGCTAATGAAAAACTGTTTTTT | CAWRLPANEKLFF
. | TRBJ1-6 | 12 | many | TRBV3-1 | TGTGCCAGCAGCAACGCGAATTCACCCCTCCACTTT | CASSNANSPLHF
. | TRBJ2-5 | 14 | few | TRBV20-1 | TGCAGTGCTAGTATGCTCGGGGGACAAGAGACCCAGTACTTC | CSASMLGGQETQYF
. | TRBJ2-2 | 14 | few | TRBV30 | TGTGCCTGGAGGCGACAAACCGGGACCGGGGAGCTGTTTTTT | CAWRRQTGTGELFF
TRBD2 | TRBJ2-3 | 16 | . | TRBV7-8 | TGTGCCAGCAGCCCCCGGACTAGCCCCGAGGGTATTACGCAGTATTTT | CASSPRTSPEGITQYF
TRBD2 | TRBJ2-3 | 14 | . | TRBV27 | TGTGCCAGCAGCTTAGCGGGAGTCGATGATACGCAGTATTTT | CASSLAGVDDTQYF
. | TRBJ2-1 | 20 | once | TRBV5-1 | TGCGCCAGCAGCTTTCCTTGGGCAGGGAAGAGCGGCCTTTCTAACAATGAGCAGTTCTTC | CASSFPWAGKSGLSNNEQFF
TRBD1 | TRBJ1-2 | 16 | few | TRBV3-1 | TGTGCCAGCAGCCAAGATGCCCCCCGCAGGGGGCAAGGCTACACCTTC | CASSQDAPRRGQGYTF
. | TRBJ2-2 | 14 | few | TRBV12-3/TRBV12-4 | TGTGCCAGCAGTTACCCCCGTGGCACCGGGGAGCTGTTTTTT | CASSYPRGTGELFF